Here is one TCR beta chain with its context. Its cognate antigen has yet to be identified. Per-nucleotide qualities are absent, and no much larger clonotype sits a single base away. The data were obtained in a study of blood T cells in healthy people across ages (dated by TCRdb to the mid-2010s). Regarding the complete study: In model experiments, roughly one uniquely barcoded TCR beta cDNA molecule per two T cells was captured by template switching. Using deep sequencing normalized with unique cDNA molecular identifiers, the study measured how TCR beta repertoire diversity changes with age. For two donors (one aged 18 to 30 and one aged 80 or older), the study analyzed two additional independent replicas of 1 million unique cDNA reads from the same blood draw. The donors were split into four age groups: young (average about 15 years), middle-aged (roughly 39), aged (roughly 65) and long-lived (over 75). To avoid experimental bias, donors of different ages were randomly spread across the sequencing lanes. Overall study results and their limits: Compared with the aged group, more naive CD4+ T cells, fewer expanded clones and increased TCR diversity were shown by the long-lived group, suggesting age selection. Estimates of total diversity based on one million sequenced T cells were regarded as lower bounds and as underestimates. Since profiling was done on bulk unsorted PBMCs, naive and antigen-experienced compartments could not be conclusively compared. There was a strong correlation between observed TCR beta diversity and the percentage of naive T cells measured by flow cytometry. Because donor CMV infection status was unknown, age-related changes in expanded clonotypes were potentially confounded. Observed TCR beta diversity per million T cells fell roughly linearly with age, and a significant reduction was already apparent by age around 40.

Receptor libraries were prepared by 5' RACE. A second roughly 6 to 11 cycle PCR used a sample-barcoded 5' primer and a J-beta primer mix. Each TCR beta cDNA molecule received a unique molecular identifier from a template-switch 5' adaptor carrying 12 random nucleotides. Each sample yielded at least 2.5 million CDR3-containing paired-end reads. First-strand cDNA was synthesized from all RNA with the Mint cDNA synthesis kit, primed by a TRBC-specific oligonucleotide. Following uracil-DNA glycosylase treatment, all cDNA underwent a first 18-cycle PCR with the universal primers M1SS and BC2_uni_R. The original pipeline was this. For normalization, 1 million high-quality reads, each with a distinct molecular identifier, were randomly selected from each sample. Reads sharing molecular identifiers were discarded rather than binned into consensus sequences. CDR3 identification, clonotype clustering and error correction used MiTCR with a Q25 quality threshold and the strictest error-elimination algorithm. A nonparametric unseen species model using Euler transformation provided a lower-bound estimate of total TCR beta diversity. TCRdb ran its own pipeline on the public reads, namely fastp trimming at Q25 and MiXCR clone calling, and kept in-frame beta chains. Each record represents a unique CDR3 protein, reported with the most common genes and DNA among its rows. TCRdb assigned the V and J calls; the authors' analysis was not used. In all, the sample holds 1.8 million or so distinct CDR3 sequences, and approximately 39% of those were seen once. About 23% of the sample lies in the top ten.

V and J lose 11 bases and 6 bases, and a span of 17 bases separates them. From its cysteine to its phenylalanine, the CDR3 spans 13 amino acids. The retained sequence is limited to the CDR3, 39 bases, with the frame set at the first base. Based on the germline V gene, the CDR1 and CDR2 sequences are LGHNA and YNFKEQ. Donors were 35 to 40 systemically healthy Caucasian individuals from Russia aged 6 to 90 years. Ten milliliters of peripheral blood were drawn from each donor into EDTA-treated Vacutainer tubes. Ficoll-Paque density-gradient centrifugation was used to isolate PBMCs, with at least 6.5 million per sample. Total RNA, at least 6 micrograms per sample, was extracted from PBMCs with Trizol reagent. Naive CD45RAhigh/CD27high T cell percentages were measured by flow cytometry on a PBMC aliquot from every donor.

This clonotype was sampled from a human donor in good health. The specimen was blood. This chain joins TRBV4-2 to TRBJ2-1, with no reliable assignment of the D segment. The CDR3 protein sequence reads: CAVGLVTGNEQFF. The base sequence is TGTGCCGTGGGGTTGGTGACGGGCAATGAGCAGTTCTTC.